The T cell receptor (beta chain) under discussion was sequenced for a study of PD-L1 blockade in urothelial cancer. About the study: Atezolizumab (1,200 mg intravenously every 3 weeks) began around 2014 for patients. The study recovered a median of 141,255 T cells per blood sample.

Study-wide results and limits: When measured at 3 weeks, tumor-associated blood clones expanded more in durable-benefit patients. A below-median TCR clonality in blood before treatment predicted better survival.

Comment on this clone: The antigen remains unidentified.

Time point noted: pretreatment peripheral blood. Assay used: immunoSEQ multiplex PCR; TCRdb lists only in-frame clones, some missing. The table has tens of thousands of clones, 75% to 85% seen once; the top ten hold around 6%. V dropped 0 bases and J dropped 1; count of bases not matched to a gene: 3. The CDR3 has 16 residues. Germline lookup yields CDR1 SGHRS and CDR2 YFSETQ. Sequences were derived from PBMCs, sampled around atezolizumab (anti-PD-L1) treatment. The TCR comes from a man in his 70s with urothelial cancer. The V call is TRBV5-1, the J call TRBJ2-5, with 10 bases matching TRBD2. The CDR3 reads CASSLVPSGGQETQYF. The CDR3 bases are TGCGCCAGCAGCTTGGTCCCTAGCGGGGGCCAAGAGACCCAGTACTTC.